The next 7 T cell receptor beta chains were all read from a single sample in a study of Tregs in tolerant kidney transplant recipients. Clones were sequenced by immunoSEQ multiplex PCR, and TCRdb holds only the in-frame ones, with some missing. The sample has tens of thousands of clones; 80% to 95% are singletons. Sequenced here: CD4+ T cells from blood, sampled before the transplant. Every receptor here comes from a human donor who received a combined kidney and bone marrow transplant.

This chain joins TRBV19 and TRBJ1-2; tentatively, D is TRBD1 (6 bases). This CDR3 is 14 amino acids long. CDR1 LNHDA and CDR2 SQIVND come from the germline V gene (reference sequence). Trimming took 5 bases from V and 1 from J, leaving 11 bases between them. CDR3 region: CASSEPGVNYGYTF. The CDR3, as DNA: TGTGCCAGTAGTGAGCCAGGGGTTAACTATGGCTACACCTTC.

CDR3 coding DNA: TGTGCCAGCAGCTTAACGGGGACTAGCGGGGATACGCAGTATTTT. As protein: CASSLTGTSGDTQYF. V is TRBV7-3 and J is TRBJ2-3; 12 bases are shared with TRBD2. This CDR3 has 15 residues. Germline CDR1 is SGHTA and CDR2 is FQGTGA. V lost 0 bases to trimming and J lost 6 bases; unmatched junction nucleotides: 1.

The chain carries TRBV18 and TRBJ1-4; D not resolved. The CDR3 sequence is 13 residues long. Trimming removed 0 bases from V and 8 bases from J, with 7 bases in between. Germline CDR1 and CDR2: KGHSH and LQKENI. CDR3 loop: CASSPPGEEKLFF. CDR3 DNA sequence: TGTGCCAGCTCACCACCAGGAGAGGAAAAACTGTTTTTT.

This clone came up once. V is TRBV11-2 and J is TRBJ2-5; a possible D gene is TRBD2 (5 bases). The CDR3 has 15 amino acids. The ends were cut back, 5 bases at V and 5 bases at J, with 18 bases in the middle. The germline V gene encodes CDR1 SGHAT and CDR2 FQNNGV. The CDR3, as DNA: TGTGCCAGCAGCCCGGGCGGCGGGTTTAGGGAGACCCAGTACTTC. Encoded protein: CASSPGGGFRETQYF.

The chain combines TRBV7-2 with TRBJ2-3; 9 bases align to TRBD1. The length of the CDR3 is 15 residues. Trimming cost V 2 bases and J 6 bases; bases outside gene matches: 6. Germline assignment: CDR1 SGHTA and CDR2 FQGNSA. The chain's CDR3 is CASSLWGQGGDTQYF. The CDR3, as DNA: TGTGCCAGCAGCTTATGGGGACAGGGTGGGGATACGCAGTATTTT.

This clone has a single count. V and J are TRBV10-3 and TRBJ2-7, with TRBD2 matching 8 bases. V trimming: 8 bases; J trimming: 7 bases; junction bases outside the gene matches: 13. CDR3 size: 14 residues. In germline, CDR1 is ENHRY, CDR2 SYGVKD. The CDR3 protein is CAIGEREYREEQYF. CDR3 coding DNA: TGTGCCATCGGAGAGCGGGAGTACCGGGAAGAGCAGTACTTC.

The gene calls are TRBV4-3 and TRBJ1-2, with 9 bases matching TRBD1. This CDR3 has 16 amino acids. Trimming took 4 bases from V and 5 from J; bases not matched to a gene: 11. The germline gives CDR1 LGHNA, CDR2 YSLEER. The CDR3 spells CASSRTRTGEGYGYTF. The CDR3 DNA sequence: TGCGCCAGCAGCCGGACTCGGACAGGGGAAGGGTATGGCTACACCTTC.